This TCR beta chain comes out of a study of T cell responses to AZD1222 COVID-19 vaccine. Points from the study as a whole: Females outnumbered males among donors, who were mostly white British; clonal diversity was possibly underestimated. Per reports, nearly half of all spike-specific TCRs target regions that are unmutated in variants. Seropositive at baseline were only a handful of AZD1222 recipients.

Libraries were prepared by immunoSEQ multiplex PCR; TCRdb keeps only in-frame clonotypes and omits some of them. The sample consists of about 110,000 clones, around 90% of them appearing once. Turning to this clone: Antigen specificity is unknown.

The sample was peripheral blood, taken 28 days after the second AZD1222 dose. This receptor was obtained from an adult who received the AZD1222 COVID-19 vaccine.

DNA of the CDR3: TGCGCCAGCAGCCAAGATGGGGGGACTAGCGGTTACAATGAGCAGTTCTTC. It codes for CASSQDGGTSGYNEQFF. The chain uses TRBV4-1 and TRBJ2-1, with 11 bases that match TRBD2. Germline values: CDR1 MGHRA, CDR2 YSYEKL. The CDR3 sequence is 17 residues long. The V gene end was trimmed by 0 bases and the J gene end by 4 bases; junction bases not matched to a gene: 5.